Reported below is one T cell receptor beta chain. The clone's antigen remains unknown. Base qualities were left out, and no much larger clone turns up one base away. The trial excluded patients who had a history of autoimmune disease or were on systemic immunosuppression. Peripheral blood for TCR sequencing was collected from all dose cohorts at baseline, on cycle 4 day 1, and on cycle 7 day 1. The samples were taken from a phase I, first-in-human, multicenter, open-label dose-escalation trial of ivuxolimab. Adults with locally advanced or metastatic melanoma, renal cell, hepatocellular, or head and neck squamous cell carcinoma were enrolled in the trial. CD4+ and CD8+ T cells were sorted separately from peripheral blood before TCR sequencing. CDR1 and CDR2 (LNHDA, SQIVND) derive from the germline V gene (reference sequence). Including cysteine and phenylalanine, the CDR3 has 17 amino acids. Kept here is only the CDR3 DNA, which spans 51 bases and is read in frame from base 1. V is shortened by 4 bases, J by 4 bases, and the region joining them spans 22 bases.

This sample stems from a study of OX40 agonist ivuxolimab in advanced cancers. Describing the broader study: Ivuxolimab was a fully human IgG2 agonistic monoclonal antibody targeting the costimulatory receptor OX40 (CD134). Intravenous ivuxolimab was administered to patients every 2 weeks at six dose levels: 0.01, 0.1, 0.3, 1.5, 3 and 10 mg/kg. Of the roughly 52 dose-escalation patients, hepatocellular carcinoma was present in about 20, melanoma in approximately 15, renal cell carcinoma in 9 and head and neck cancer in 9. In the dose-escalation cohort, about four fifths of patients were male, and the mean age was around 60 years with a range of 23 to 79. Prior anti-PD-1, anti-PD-L1 or anti-CTLA-4 therapy was permitted, and checkpoint inhibitors had been received by 40% to 50% of dose-escalation patients. Partial responses occurred in three dose-escalation patients: two with cutaneous melanoma and one with hepatocellular carcinoma. Peripheral TCRbeta sequencing aimed to test whether ivuxolimab altered TCR sequence diversity and caused clonal T-cell expansion. The monotherapy dose-escalation portion (N of about 49 patients) of the phase I ivuxolimab trial is reported in the paper. Results the study describes overall, beyond this receptor: Low levels of normalized T-cell clonal expansion were also seen in some patients who did not respond. In partial responders in the 0.1-3.0 mg/kg groups, normalized peripheral clonal expansion was found to be among the lowest, especially among CD8+ T cells. After ivuxolimab, CD8+ T cells had more expanded clones than CD4+ T cells on average. Clonal expansion of both CD4+ and CD8+ blood T cells was observed from baseline to week 6 at doses 0.1 to 3.0 mg/kg. The antigen specificity of the clonally expanded peripheral T cells was not determined.

To sequence the TCRbeta CDR3 region, genomic DNA was isolated from the sorted cells. TCRbeta CDR3 regions were sequenced using the immunoSEQ Assay. TCRdb limited this immuneACCESS table to in-frame rearrangements with V and J called. A share of clones is missing; checked studies link under half to unresolved V genes, and the rest is unexplained. A total of around 64,000 clones appear in this sample, approximately 80% of them only once. Of the sample, 1.2% falls within the top ten clones. This TCR was sampled from an adult with an advanced solid tumor such as melanoma, head and neck, liver or kidney cancer. The sample was CD4+ or CD8+ T cells sorted from blood, taken in a trial of the OX40 agonist ivuxolimab. The V and J genes are TRBV19 and TRBJ1-2; possibly the D gene is TRBD1, per 6 matching bases. In nucleotide form, the sequence is TGTGCCAGTAGTAACACCGGGACACAAAAAAATTTCTATGGCTACACCTTC. It translates to CASSNTGTQKNFYGYTF.